This TCR beta chain was profiled in a study of T cells in Graves' hyperthyroidism and ophthalmopathy. The TCR beta CDR3 regions underwent amplification using RNA transcripts as the source. An initial round of RT-PCR targeting the TCR CDR3 relied on the HTBI primer set. TCRdb itself ran the multiplex PCR reads through MiXCR, one entry per CDR3 protein. The sample lists about 520,000 distinct CDR3 sequences; roughly a quarter were seen once. CDR3 length: 16 residues. The V end lost 2 bases, the J end lost 0 bases, and 14 bases lay between the germline ends. Germline CDR1 is SGHRS and CDR2 is YFSETQ. In the ophthalmopathy cohort, Clinical Activity Score was at least 3, NOSPECS grade at least 4, and duration under 3 months. Diagnoses rested on clinical symptoms, serum thyroxine and TRAb, thyroid ultrasound and orbital computed tomography.

Specimen: blood. The origin of this receptor is a woman in her twenties or thirties with Graves' ophthalmopathy. The chain has TRBV5-1 and TRBJ1-1; D gene ambiguous. The chain's CDR3 is CASSFGDGIMNTEAFF. DNA for the CDR3: TGCGCCAGCAGCTTCGGTGATGGGATAATGAACACTGAAGCTTTCTTT.